This T cell receptor (beta chain) was identified during a study of Ad26.COV2.S vaccination and SARS-CoV-2 variants. Study background: The donor belonged to the COV1001 Ad26.COV2.S trial arm. Notes on the study in general: Vaccine recipients and placebo recipients showed similar non-spike TCR breadth.

Unmatched junction bases numbered 6, after V lost 5 bases and J lost 6 bases. From germline, CDR1 is SGHTA and CDR2 FQGNSA. The CDR3 has 15 residues. Data came from immunoSEQ multiplex PCR; TCRdb stores just in-frame clones and leaves some out. Of 200,000 to 300,000 clones in the sample, 88% were seen once. The sample's treatment: approximately 18 received Ad26.COV2.S at low or high dose, single or two shots; roughly five received placebo; per-sample allocation not given. Specimens were obtained on day 63 following the first vaccine or placebo injection. Details on this clone: Its antigen is unidentified.

The sample consisted of peripheral blood, taken in a trial of Ad26.COV2.S vaccine versus placebo. The clonotype was recovered from a person between 18 and 65 years old who received the Ad26.COV2.S COVID-19 vaccine or a placebo. V and J are TRBV7-2 and TRBJ1-5; 11 nucleotides agree with TRBD1. CDR3 nucleotide sequence: TGTGCCAGCAGCCCAGGGGGGACAGGGGGTCAGCCCCAGCATTTT. Its translation: CASSPGGTGGQPQHF.